These T cell receptor beta chains were read from a single sample in a study of beta chain features in type 1 diabetes. Clones were read by immunoSEQ multiplex PCR, and TCRdb kept only the in-frame ones, dropping some. The sample has around 430,000 clones, about 30% seen once. The sequencing sample was made of naive CD4+ T cells from blood. These receptors were obtained from a man between 18 and 29 years old in good health. Both conserved end residues are part of each CDR3. Each record gives: D gene, CDR3 length, clone size, V gene, J gene, CDR3 DNA, CDR3 protein. The D gene is left open where the match is weak. Some rows have no size entry. The others give once, few or many, or a class for an expanded clone.

TRBD2	14	-	TRBV29-1	TRBJ2-1	TGCAGCGCCTCCCCCGGCGGGGGGTCTAATGAGCAGTTCTTC	CSASPGGGSNEQFF
-	15	few	TRBV27	TRBJ2-3	TGTGCCAGCAGCTTCGCTGGCGTGGGCACAGATACGCAGTATTTT	CASSFAGVGTDTQYF
-	14	-	TRBV18	TRBJ2-4	TGTGCCAGCTCACCAGACTTAGCCAAAAACATTCAGTACTTC	CASSPDLAKNIQYF
-	13	few	TRBV5-1	TRBJ2-5	TGCGCCAGCAGCTTGCCGGGAACGGGGACCCAGTACTTC	CASSLPGTGTQYF
TRBD1	14	-	TRBV28	TRBJ2-1	TGTGCCAGCAGTTCCACAGGGGCCTACAATGAGCAGTTCTTC	CASSSTGAYNEQFF
TRBD2	16	-	TRBV10-3	TRBJ2-1	TGTGCCATCAGGGACTTTAGCGGGTGGTATCACAATGAGCAGTTCTTC	CAIRDFSGWYHNEQFF
-	14	few	TRBV2	TRBJ1-1	TGTGCCAGCAGTGAAGCGTGGGGATGGACTGAAGCTTTCTTT	CASSEAWGWTEAFF
-	12	few	TRBV30	TRBJ2-7	TGTGCCTGGAGTCAAGGCGCCTACGAGCAGTACTTC	CAWSQGAYEQYF
TRBD2	15	-	TRBV30	TRBJ2-1	TGTGCCTGGGACTTGGGACTAGCGGGAGGGAATGAGCAGTTCTTC	CAWDLGLAGGNEQFF
-	15	-	TRBV7-2	TRBJ2-7	TGTGCCAGCAGCCGTCCAGGAGGGAGAAGATCCGAGCAGTACTTC	CASSRPGGRRSEQYF
TRBD1	12	-	TRBV2	TRBJ2-5	TGTGCCAGCACCGCAGGGGGCGAGACCCAGTACTTC	CASTAGGETQYF
TRBD2	17	few	TRBV4-2	TRBJ2-2	TGTGCCAGCAGCCAGGATACTAGGACTAGCGGGAACGGGGAGCTGTTTTTT	CASSQDTRTSGNGELFF
TRBD2	16	-	TRBV7-9	TRBJ2-5	TGTGCCAGCAGCCCGGGACTAGCGGGAGGAGTGGAGACCCAGTACTTC	CASSPGLAGGVETQYF
-	17	-	TRBV7-9	TRBJ2-4	TGTGCCAGCAGCCCCATCAGGACAACGGACTCCAAAAACATTCAGTACTTC	CASSPIRTTDSKNIQYF
-	12	-	TRBV2	TRBJ2-1	TGTGCCAGCATGGAGGGGGCCAATGAGCAGTTCTTC	CASMEGANEQFF
-	14	-	TRBV5-1	TRBJ2-7	TGCGCCAGCAGCTTGATTGAGGGGGCCTACGAGCAGTACTTC	CASSLIEGAYEQYF
-	14	-	TRBV2	TRBJ2-7	TGTGCCAGCAGTGAATTTGGCAGGTCCTACGAGCAGTACTTC	CASSEFGRSYEQYF
-	14	few	TRBV28	TRBJ1-1	TGTGCCAGCAGCACTACTGCGCGGAACACTGAAGCTTTCTTT	CASSTTARNTEAFF
TRBD1	15	few	TRBV28	TRBJ2-7	TGTGCCAGCAGAAAACCGGGACAGGGTTCCTACGAGCAGTACTTC	CASRKPGQGSYEQYF
-	12	few	TRBV6-1	TRBJ2-1	TGTGCCAGCAGTGAACATGCCAATGAGCAGTTCTTC	CASSEHANEQFF
TRBD2	14	few	TRBV29-1	TRBJ2-1	TGCAGCGCTGGATTAGCGGGAGGGAGAAATGAGCAGTTCTTC	CSAGLAGGRNEQFF
TRBD2	12	-	TRBV5-4	TRBJ2-5	TGTGCCAGCAGCTTGTCTACGGGGAGGGCTAACTTC	CASSLSTGRANF